These 29 T cell receptor beta chains originate from one sample sequenced in a study of T cells in Graves' hyperthyroidism and ophthalmopathy. Researchers took RNA transcripts and amplified the TCR beta CDR3 regions from them. HTBI primers were used for first-round RT-PCR of the TCR CDR3. TCRdb recomputed calls from the multiplex PCR reads with MiXCR, one row per CDR3 protein. The data contain around 480,000 distinct CDR3 sequences, 13% to 15% of them seen just once; the ten biggest clones take up about a sixth. Specimen: blood. The source is a young woman with Graves' hyperthyroidism.

This clonotype was observed a single time. A single base separates this from a much larger clone, so it may be a read error. The chain couples TRBV3-1 to TRBJ2-1; D might be TRBD2 (6 bases). The CDR3 covers 15 residues. Per germline, CDR1 LGHDT and CDR2 YNNKEL (reference sequence). The CDR3 nucleotides read TGTGCCGGCAGCCAAGTGGGCGGGGCTCTCTTTGAGCAGTTCTTC. It encodes CAGSQVGGALFEQFF.

This clonotype has ten or more counts. This rearrangement joins TRBV20-1 to TRBJ2-1; possibly TRBD2 for D (5 bases). Germline V gene data show CDR1 as DFQATT and CDR2 as SNEGSKA (reference sequence). This CDR3 has 14 amino acids. Trimming left V 6 bases short and J 0 bases short, with 12 bases between. Here the CDR3 DNA reads TGCAGTGCCCCGGGTGGGAGCTCCTACAATGAGCAGTTCTTC. Protein product: CSAPGGSSYNEQFF.

This clonotype was recorded only once. The V gene is TRBV25-1, the J gene TRBJ2-5; D might be TRBD2 (5 bases). The CDR3 spans 14 residues. The germline V gene has CDR1 MGHDK and CDR2 SYGVNS. V lost 3 bases to trimming and J lost 0 bases, with 8 bases between them. The CDR3 here is CASSDRTYQETQYF. CDR3 bases: TGTGCCAGCAGTGATCGGACTTACCAAGAGACCCAGTACTTC.

This clonotype was detected ten times or more. The V gene is TRBV30, the J gene TRBJ2-5, with 10 bases matching TRBD1. From germline, CDR1 is GTSNPN and CDR2 SVGIG (reference sequence). The junction had 6 bases not matched to a gene; V was cut back by 0 bases and J by 5 bases. The CDR3 runs to 15 residues. The DNA of the CDR3 is TGTGCCTGGAGTGTACTGGACAGGGGGGGGGAGACCCAGTACTTC. This gives the protein CAWSVLDRGGETQYF. The entire variable domain, with the rest obtained from reference TRBV30 and TRBJ2-5, is as follows: SQTIHQWPATLVQPVGSPLSLECTVEGTSNPNLYWYRQAAGRGLQLLFYSVGIGQISSEVPQNLSASRPQDRQFILSSKKLLLSDSGFYLCAWSVLDRGGETQYFGPGTRLLVL.

This clonotype was counted at least ten times. V gene TRBV12-3 or TRBV12-4 combines with J gene TRBJ1-3; D is unresolved. The CDR3 totals 13 residues. Trimming cost V 3 bases and J 4 bases, with 7 bases left between them. The CDR3 coding sequence is TGTGCCAGCAGTTTCCTTACAGGAAACACCATATATTTT. This codes for CASSFLTGNTIYF.

With respect to this clonotype: Because the CDR3 is missing its conserved closing phenylalanine or tryptophan, this is likely a read error. The chain uses TRBV2 and TRBJ1-5; 8 positions agree with TRBD1. CDR3 length: 16 amino acids. CDR1 and CDR2 from the germline V gene are SNHLY and FYNNEI. CDR3 in amino acids: CVSSEYDRGRGQPQHL. CDR3 DNA: TGTGTCAGCAGTGAATATGACAGGGGAAGAGGTCAGCCCCAGCATCTT.

Turning to this clonotype: A much larger clone is a single base away; this may be a read error. The rearrangement joins TRBV19 to TRBJ1-1, with unresolved D. Deletions cut 7 bases from V and 6 bases from J, with 15 bases between. Germline V gene sequence: CDR1 LNHDA, CDR2 SQIVND (reference sequence). CDR3 length: 13 residues. In nucleotides, the CDR3 is TGTGCCAGTAATACCCTTTTAACCGCTGAAGCTTTCTTT. Protein: CASNTLLTAEAFF.

CDR3 nucleotide sequence: TGTGCGCAGAGAGGGTCCTATAATTCACCCCTCCACTTT. Translated: CAQRGSYNSPLHF. The chain employs TRBV30 and TRBJ1-6; D is unresolved. From germline, CDR1 is GTSNPN and CDR2 SVGIG (reference sequence). The CDR3 consists of 13 residues.

This chain joins TRBV19 and TRBJ2-1, with 7 nucleotides matching TRBD1. The J segment lost 2 bases and the V segment lost 5 bases, leaving 3 bases of the junction unmatched. CDR1 and CDR2 from the germline V gene are LNHDA and SQIVND (reference sequence). This CDR3 comprises 14 residues. CDR3 sequence: CASSWGQTYNEQFF. The CDR3 DNA sequence: TGTGCCAGTAGTTGGGGACAGACCTACAATGAGCAGTTCTTC.

The chain recombines TRBV27 with TRBJ2-1, with 9 bases fitting TRBD2. V trimming: 6 bases; J trimming: 6 bases; junction bases outside the gene matches: 6. Germline lookup yields CDR1 MNHEY and CDR2 SMNVEV (reference sequence). There are 14 residues in the CDR3. The CDR3 DNA sequence: TGTGCCAGCAGAACTAGCGGGCGGGTCAATGAGCAGTTCTTC. This gives the protein CASRTSGRVNEQFF.

This clonotype has just a few counts. At one end the junction does not follow the germline gene, possibly because of a read error. The chain combines TRBV12-3 or TRBV12-4 with TRBJ1-2; 9 bases agree with TRBD1. The CDR3 runs to 14 residues. For the CDR3, the DNA is TGTGCCAGCAGTTATACAGGGGGCTTCTATGGCTACGCCTTC. Its protein product is CASSYTGGFYGYAF.

This clonotype showed up many times. The chain combines TRBV20-1 with TRBJ1-4; D call uncertain. The CDR3 contains 15 residues. The germline V gene has CDR1 DFQATT and CDR2 SNEGSKA (reference sequence). Trimming pared 3 bases from V and 2 bases from J, leaving 13 bases between. CDR3 amino acids: CSASTLGRTNEKLFF. DNA of the CDR3: TGCAGTGCTAGTACGCTGGGGAGGACTAATGAAAAACTGTTTTTT.

CDR3 region: CATSDQRDTGELFF. For the CDR3, the DNA is TGTGCCACCAGTGACCAAAGGGACACCGGGGAGCTGTTTTTT. This chain connects TRBV24-1 to TRBJ2-2; D ambiguous. V lost 4 bases and J lost 3, with 8 bases in between. Germline assignment: CDR1 KGHDR and CDR2 SFDVKD. The CDR3 runs 14 residues.

This clonotype was found many times. J is TRBJ1-2 and V is TRBV12-3 or TRBV12-4; the D is unclear. Between the trimmed V and J ends, which lost 6 bases and 0 bases, there was a span of 14 bases. The CDR3 is 15 residues long. CDR3 protein: CASSPDGPPNYGYTF. CDR3 DNA sequence: TGTGCCAGCAGCCCCGACGGACCTCCTAACTATGGCTACACCTTC.

This clonotype appeared many times. J is TRBJ2-2 and V is TRBV11-2; the D gene is possibly TRBD1 (5 bases). The CDR3 sequence is 15 residues long. Germline loops: CDR1 SGHAT, CDR2 FQNNGV. Trimming removed 7 bases at V and 8 bases at J, with 20 bases between. CDR3 nucleotide sequence: TGTGCCAGCACCGAGACTGGACACCCTCTGGGGGAGCTGTTTTTT. This sequence encodes CASTETGHPLGELFF.

The table lists this clonotype with many counts. This chain connects TRBV20-1 to TRBJ2-5, with 7 bases fitting TRBD1. Germline V CDR1 and CDR2: DFQATT, SNEGSKA (reference sequence). Germline trimming cut 4 bases from V and 5 bases from J; bases unmatched to any gene: 4. There are 12 residues in the CDR3. The CDR3 sequence is CSAIQGIETQYF. Here the CDR3 DNA reads TGCAGTGCTATACAGGGGATTGAGACCCAGTACTTC.

The table lists this clonotype with many counts. This chain joins TRBV3-1 and TRBJ1-6; weak D call: TRBD1 (5 bases). This CDR3 is built from 16 residues. Trimming took off 3 bases at V and 5 bases at J, with 14 bases between the two ends. The V gene's germline CDR1 is LGHDT and CDR2 YNNKEL (reference sequence). CDR3: CASSHSSGTDNSPLHF. The CDR3 nucleotides read TGTGCCAGCAGCCACTCCTCAGGGACGGATAATTCACCCCTCCACTTT.

This clonotype showed up many times. V is TRBV2 and J is TRBJ1-1; D ambiguous. The CDR3 length is 13 residues. Per germline, CDR1 SNHLY and CDR2 FYNNEI. Trimming removed 4 bases from V and 5 bases from J, with 11 bases in between. The CDR3 sequence: CASSGGLRTEAFF. In DNA form, the CDR3 reads TGTGCCAGCAGTGGTGGTCTTAGGACTGAAGCTTTCTTT.

This clonotype was observed many times. The chain is built from TRBV30 and TRBJ1-6; D might be TRBD1 (5 bases). V was cut by 1 base and J by 10 bases, with 11 bases left in between. The CDR3 is made up of 13 amino acids. The germline CDR1 and CDR2 sequences are GTSNPN and SVGIG (reference sequence). As DNA, the CDR3 is TGTGCCTGGAGTGAGTCAGGGAACTCACCCCTCCACTTT. Translated, it gives CAWSESGNSPLHF.

The chain employs TRBV19 and TRBJ2-3, with TRBD2 identical over 9 bases. V shed 1 base, J shed 4 bases, and the junction held 12 bases outside the gene matches. The CDR3 is made up of 18 amino acids. Germline V CDR1 and CDR2: LNHDA, SQIVND (reference sequence). The CDR3 reads CASSIGGHGAGGPDTQYF. CDR3 DNA sequence: TGTGCCAGTAGTATAGGGGGACACGGTGCGGGAGGGCCAGATACGCAGTATTTT.

This clonotype was counted at least ten times. The V and J genes are TRBV6-1 and TRBJ2-3; 7 nucleotides line up with TRBD2. CDR1 and CDR2 (germline): MNHNS, SASEGT. The CDR3 runs to 14 residues. V trimming: 4 bases; J trimming: 2 bases; junction bases outside the gene matches: 3. The CDR3 nucleotides are TGTGCCAGCAGTGGCGGGAGATTCACAGATACGCAGTATTTT. Translated: CASSGGRFTDTQYF.

The genes are TRBV29-1 and TRBJ2-2; 7 bases map to TRBD1. V was clipped by 1 base and J by 6 bases; unmatched bases: 11. Germline CDR1 reads SQVTM; CDR2 reads ANQGSEA. The CDR3 spans 16 residues. The CDR3 DNA sequence: TGCAGCGTTGAAGGACTTCCGGGACAGATATCCGGGGAGCTGTTTTTT. Protein: CSVEGLPGQISGELFF.

This clonotype occurred many times. This chain uses TRBV12-3 or TRBV12-4 with TRBJ2-2; 8 nucleotides align to TRBD1. V dropped 6 bases and J dropped 7; count of bases not matched to a gene: 10. The CDR3 runs to 15 residues. This CDR3 is CASSRTGSRVGELFF. The CDR3 coding sequence is TGTGCCAGCAGCCGGACAGGGAGTAGGGTCGGGGAGCTGTTTTTT.

The chain is built from TRBV19 and TRBJ1-2, with a weak D call TRBD1 (6 bases). The CDR3 has 14 residues. Germline loops: CDR1 LNHDA, CDR2 SQIVND (reference sequence). The CDR3 nucleotides are TGTGTCAGCAACAGGGCCAGCACTAACTATGGCTACACCTTC. Amino acid sequence: CVSNRASTNYGYTF.

There are many counts of this clonotype. The chain joins TRBV12-3 or TRBV12-4 to TRBJ1-2; no clear D gene. CDR3 length: 13 residues. The V and J ends lost 5 bases and 3 bases respectively, with 10 bases between them. The CDR3 loop is CASSPGPDYGYTF. In DNA, the CDR3 is TGTGCCAGCAGTCCGGGCCCCGACTATGGCTACACCTTC.

This clonotype was detected many times. V and J are TRBV3-1 and TRBJ2-1; D gene uncertain. Trimming removed 1 base from V and 2 bases from J, with 18 bases in between. Germline V gives CDR1 LGHDT, CDR2 YNNKEL (reference sequence). The CDR3 is made up of 18 amino acids. CDR3 residues: CASSQATSGPTAYNEQFF. The CDR3 region has the DNA TGTGCCAGCAGCCAAGCCACGTCGGGCCCCACTGCCTACAATGAGCAGTTCTTC.

This clonotype showed up many times. The rearrangement links TRBV6-1 to TRBJ1-1; the D is unclear. There are 14 residues in the CDR3. Germline CDR1 and CDR2: MNHNS and SASEGT. V was shortened by 6 bases and J by 4 bases, with 15 bases between the two germline ends. CDR3 amino acids: CASRSVGLATEAFF. DNA of the CDR3: TGTGCCAGCAGGAGTGTAGGGTTGGCCACTGAAGCTTTCTTT.

In the case of this clonotype: Since a much larger clone is just one base distant, this may be a read error. The chain uses TRBV18 and TRBJ2-1, with TRBD2 identical over 11 bases. The CDR3 consists of 15 residues. Germline CDR1 and CDR2: KGHSH and LQKENI. After removal of 5 bases from V and 9 bases from J, the junction contained 9 bases not matched to a gene. The CDR3: CASSAGLADVSEQFF. CDR3 in DNA: TGTGCCAGCTCAGCGGGACTAGCGGACGTCAGTGAGCAGTTCTTC.

This clonotype was observed at least ten times. The chain is built from TRBV11-2 and TRBJ1-2, with D maybe TRBD1 (5 bases). Trimming took 1 base from V and 3 from J, leaving 9 bases between them. The CDR3 extends over 14 amino acids. CDR1 is SGHAT, CDR2 FQNNGV, per germline. CDR3 in DNA: TGTGCCAGCAGCTTAGTCGGGGGAGACTATGGCTACACCTTC. Translating it yields CASSLVGGDYGYTF.